This T cell receptor (beta chain) was identified during a study of T cell repertoires in ileal Crohn's disease. Trimming removed 0 bases from V and 2 bases from J, with 9 bases in between. The V gene's germline CDR1 is SGHNT and CDR2 YYREEE (reference sequence). This CDR3 has 14 residues. TCRB immunosequencing input was about 520 nanograms of biopsy DNA per sample. Libraries were prepared by immunoSEQ multiplex PCR; TCRdb keeps only in-frame clonotypes and omits some of them. This table holds about 3,500 clones, approximately 90% found once. This chain uses TRBV5-4 with TRBJ2-7; D gene unclear. This clonotype was obtained from an adult with Crohn's disease. Specimen: ileal tissue. DNA of the CDR3: TGTGCCAGCAGCTTGGTGGGCAGCCCCTACGAGCAGTACTTC. Amino acids: CASSLVGSPYEQYF.